This T cell receptor beta chain derives from a study of T cells after yellow fever vaccination. Study-wide findings and caveats: Weaker overall was a secondary response that nonetheless peaked faster, on day 5 versus 15.

MiXCR, applied by TCRdb to the 5' RACE reads, yields one record per CDR3 protein. The sample contains around 310,000 distinct CDR3 sequences, 3.5% to 4.5% of which appear only once. In the case of this clonotype: The antigen is undetermined.

Source: PBMCs, taken 5 days after the yellow fever booster vaccination. The source is a man aged 18 to 30 who received the YFV17D yellow fever vaccine.

The DNA for the CDR3 is TGTGCCACCAGCAGAGCCGGCCGGAGCTCCTATAATTCACCCCTCCACTTT. This codes for CATSRAGRSSYNSPLHF. The rearrangement joins TRBV15 to TRBJ1-6; D is ambiguous. The germline V gene encodes CDR1 LNHNV and CDR2 YYDKDF (reference sequence). The CDR3 length is 17 residues. Trimming pared 1 base from V and 0 bases from J, leaving 10 bases between.